Following are 30 T cell receptor beta chains from one sample sequenced in a study of blood T cell repertoires in COVID-19. Clones were sequenced by immunoSEQ multiplex PCR, and TCRdb holds only the in-frame ones, with some missing. Of more than 85,000 clones listed, less than 85% were seen once; the top ten hold more than 4%. Sequencing was carried out using peripheral blood. Receptors were obtained from a human donor in a cohort sampled during active or convalescent COVID-19.

This rearrangement joins TRBV3-1 (or the pseudogene TRBV3-2) to TRBJ2-3; 9 bases agree with TRBD2. The CDR3 spans 17 residues. V lost 4 bases and J lost 7; bases outside the gene matches: 15. Germline assignment: CDR1 LGHDT and CDR2 YNNKEL (reference sequence). The CDR3 here is CASSPPTSGWGGYTQYF. The CDR3 nucleotides are TGTGCCAGCAGCCCCCCCACTAGCGGGTGGGGGGGATATACGCAGTATTTT.

A single count supports this clone. CDR3 region: CASSPGGARSQPQHF. In nucleotides, the CDR3 is TGTGCCAGCAGCCCAGGAGGGGCCCGGAGTCAGCCCCAGCATTTT. The chain has TRBV7-2 and TRBJ1-5; D is possibly TRBD1 (5 bases). CDR1 is SGHTA, CDR2 FQGNSA, per germline. V lost 5 bases and J 6 bases, leaving 17 bases between the germline ends. CDR3 length equals 15 residues.

The table lists this clone with a count of one. V usage is TRBV19 and J usage is TRBJ2-1; TRBD2 aligns across 11 bases. The junction had 9 bases not matched to a gene; V was cut back by 3 bases and J by 8 bases. In germline, CDR1 is LNHDA, CDR2 SQIVND (reference sequence). The CDR3 totals 16 residues. CDR3 amino acids: CASSIPLAGGRYEQFF. The CDR3 nucleotides are TGTGCCAGTAGTATCCCTTTAGCGGGGGGGAGGTATGAGCAGTTCTTC.

The gene calls are TRBV27 and TRBJ1-2, with D possibly TRBD1 on 6 matching bases. Trimming cost V 6 bases and J 8 bases, with 22 bases left between them. The CDR3 length is 15 residues. Germline CDR1 MNHEY, CDR2 SMNVEV (reference sequence). The DNA of the CDR3 is TGTGCCAGCAGGCGAAAACCCTTAGGACAGTCCGGCTACACCTTC. Its translation is CASRRKPLGQSGYTF.

The chain links TRBV18 to TRBJ2-7, with 8 nucleotides matching TRBD2. With 0 bases clipped from V and 3 bases from J, the junction kept 13 bases outside the gene matches. Germline loops: CDR1 KGHSH, CDR2 LQKENI. The CDR3 is made up of 18 amino acids. CDR3: CASSPPILQREKFYEQYF. In DNA form, the CDR3 reads TGTGCCAGCTCACCACCGATCCTCCAGCGGGAGAAGTTCTACGAGCAGTACTTC.

This chain links TRBV5-5 with TRBJ1-2, with TRBD1 identical over 7 bases. Per germline, CDR1 SGHKS and CDR2 YYEKEE (reference sequence). V was pared by 0 bases and J by 4 bases, with 18 bases of the junction left unmatched. The CDR3 runs 19 residues. Here the CDR3 reads CASSLALRGMRAGGYGYTF. CDR3 coding DNA: TGTGCCAGCAGCTTGGCCTTAAGAGGGATGCGGGCAGGGGGCTATGGCTACACCTTC.

A few counts support this clone. The chain couples TRBV21-1 to TRBJ2-1; the table names TRBD2, a call not compared with the DNA. TRBV21-1 is assigned pseudogene status. There are 17 residues in the CDR3. The CDR3 sequence: CASSRSSGSTAYNEQFF. CDR3 coding DNA: TGTGCCAGCAGCCGGTCTAGCGGGAGTACTGCCTACAATGAGCAGTTCTTC.

This chain connects TRBV24-1 to TRBJ2-7; 10 positions agree with TRBD2. J lost 4 bases, V lost 6 bases, and 2 bases had no gene match. CDR3 length: 13 amino acids. From germline, CDR1 is KGHDR and CDR2 SFDVKD. CDR3 loop: CATSSGGEYEQYF. The CDR3 nucleotides are TGTGCCACCAGTAGCGGGGGGGAGTACGAGCAGTACTTC.

This clone has a handful of counts. The chain employs TRBV7-8 and TRBJ2-3; TRBD2 agrees at 14 bases. V was clipped by 5 bases and J by 5 bases; unmatched bases: 9. Germline CDR1 SGHVS, CDR2 FQNEAQ. The CDR3 is made up of 17 amino acids. CDR3 DNA sequence: TGTGCCAGCAGCAGTCCGACTAGCGGGAGGGCCGGAGATACGCAGTATTTT. Encoded protein: CASSSPTSGRAGDTQYF.

With respect to this clone: At one end the junction does not follow the germline gene, possibly because of a read error. The J gene is TRBJ2-1, the V gene TRBV12-3 or TRBV12-4; a possible D gene is TRBD1 (5 bases). The CDR3 consists of 11 residues. The CDR3 loop is CASSLGQAEVF. DNA of the CDR3: TGTGCCAGCAGTTTGGGGCAGGCCGAGGTCTTC.

The CDR3 here is CASSKTGTGKNIQYF. CDR3 sequence (DNA): TGTGCCAGCAGTAAAACCGGGACAGGGAAAAACATTCAGTACTTC. The rearrangement links TRBV28 to TRBJ2-4; 9 nucleotides match TRBD1. Germline values: CDR1 MDHEN, CDR2 SYDVKM. The junction had 6 bases not matched to a gene; V was cut back by 5 bases and J by 4 bases. This CDR3 spans 15 amino acids.

CDR3 loop: CASSLGQGGIYEQYF. CDR3 nucleotides: TGCGCCAGCAGCTTGGGTCAGGGTGGGATCTACGAGCAGTACTTC. The chain is built from TRBV5-1 and TRBJ2-7; D is possibly TRBD1 (5 bases). The CDR3 covers 15 residues. Looked up from germline, CDR1 is SGHRS and CDR2 is YFSETQ. Trimming took 0 bases from V and 3 from J, leaving 13 bases between them.

The chain combines TRBV29-1 with TRBJ1-2; 7 positions agree with TRBD1. The J segment lost 5 bases and the V segment lost 4 bases, leaving 16 bases of the junction unmatched. The CDR3 covers 16 residues. Germline CDR1 and CDR2: SQVTM and ANQGSEA. The CDR3 DNA is TGCAGCGTTGCCCCCCGTCGACAGGGTGGGGGGTATGGCTACACCTTC. This translates into CSVAPRRQGGGYGYTF.

This chain joins TRBV29-1 and TRBJ2-5; TRBD2 is a possible D gene (6 bases). Looked up from germline, CDR1 is SQVTM and CDR2 is ANQGSEA. The CDR3 sequence is 14 residues long. V shed 7 bases and J shed 5 bases, with 20 bases lying between them. The CDR3 spells CSAPVGGPRETQYF. The CDR3 DNA sequence: TGCAGCGCACCCGTCGGGGGTCCGCGGGAGACCCAGTACTTC.

The chain recombines TRBV4-2 with TRBJ2-7; D gene unclear. The V end lost 1 base, the J end lost 2 bases, and 6 bases lay between the germline ends. CDR1 and CDR2 (germline): LGHNA, YNFKEQ. The CDR3 contains 13 residues. CDR3 coding DNA: TGTGCCAGCAGCCAAGCCTACGCCTACGAGCAGTACTTC. As protein: CASSQAYAYEQYF.

The rearrangement uses TRBV4-1 and TRBJ1-2, with TRBD1 as a possible D gene (5 bases). Per germline, CDR1 MGHRA and CDR2 YSYEKL. V was shortened by 1 base and J by 0 bases, with 18 bases between the two germline ends. There are 18 residues in the CDR3. In DNA form, the CDR3 reads TGCGCCAGCAGCCAAGGCATTGGTCTAACAGGCCCTAACTATGGCTACACCTTC. It yields the protein CASSQGIGLTGPNYGYTF.

The rearrangement uses TRBV19 and TRBJ2-6, with 11 bases lining up with TRBD2. CDR1 is LNHDA and CDR2 is SQIVND in the germline V gene (reference sequence). The CDR3 sequence is 22 residues long. With V trimmed by 3 bases and J by 0 bases, 16 bases remained unmatched. CDR3 loop: CASSIPPTGTSGRSSGANVLTF. The CDR3 region has the DNA TGTGCCAGTAGTATTCCCCCCACCGGGACTAGCGGCCGATCCTCTGGGGCCAACGTCCTGACTTTC. Full variable domain (rest looked up from reference TRBV19 and TRBJ2-6): DGGITQSPKYLFRKEGQNVTLSCEQNLNHDAMYWYRQDPGQGLRLIYYSQIVNDFQKGDIAEGYSVSREKKESFPLTVTSAQKNPTAFYLCASSIPPTGTSGRSSGANVLTFGAGSRLTVL.

The chain recombines TRBV25-1 with TRBJ2-7; tentative D call: TRBD1 (6 bases). This CDR3 is built from 16 residues. V was trimmed by 0 bases and J by 3 bases, leaving 15 bases between them. The germline V gene encodes CDR1 MGHDK and CDR2 SYGVNS. As DNA, the CDR3 is TGTGCCAGCAGTGAATATACCAGGGGCGCTTTCTACGAGCAGTACTTC. This encodes CASSEYTRGAFYEQYF.

CDR3 nucleotides: TGTGCCAGCTCACCACAGCAACCGGGGGGTTTTAATTCACCCCTCCACTTT. This gives the protein CASSPQQPGGFNSPLHF. The V call is TRBV18, the J call TRBJ1-6; D might be TRBD1 (5 bases). Looked up from germline, CDR1 is KGHSH and CDR2 is LQKENI. CDR3 length equals 17 residues. The germline V and J ends were trimmed by 1 base and 6 bases, with 16 bases remaining between them.

V gene TRBV11-3 combines with J gene TRBJ2-3, with TRBD2 matching over 11 bases. The CDR3 covers 15 residues. Germline V gene sequence: CDR1 SGHNT, CDR2 YENEEA. With 4 bases clipped from V and 3 bases from J, the junction kept 3 bases outside the gene matches. The CDR3 here is CASSSTSGGTDTQYF. The CDR3 DNA reads TGTGCCAGCAGCTCCACTAGCGGGGGAACAGATACGCAGTATTTT. The full variable domain, rest sourced from reference TRBV11-3 and TRBJ2-3, is EAGVVQSPRYKIIEKKQPVAFWCNPISGHNTLYWYLQNLGQGPELLIRYENEEAVDDSQLPKDRFSAERLKGVDSTLKIQPAELGDSAVYLCASSSTSGGTDTQYFGPGTRLTVL.

The rearrangement uses TRBV2 and TRBJ1-1; 8 bases line up with TRBD1. The CDR3 runs to 13 residues. Unmatched junction bases numbered 10, after V lost 5 bases and J lost 11 bases. Germline assignment: CDR1 SNHLY and CDR2 FYNNEI. CDR3 residues: CASSQTGVWAAFF. The CDR3 DNA is TGTGCCAGCAGTCAGACAGGGGTATGGGCCGCTTTCTTT.

The rearrangement links TRBV7-9 to TRBJ1-5; TRBD1 aligns across 9 bases. The ends lost 5 bases at V and 1 base at J; junction bases unmatched: 9. The CDR3 spans 17 residues. Germline V gene data show CDR1 as SEHNR and CDR2 as FQNEAQ (reference sequence). In nucleotides, the CDR3 is TGTGCCAGCAGCCTAAGTCCCGGGACAGGGAGCAATCAGCCCCAGCATTTT. Translation gives CASSLSPGTGSNQPQHF.

The J gene is TRBJ1-2, the V gene TRBV9; D not certain. This CDR3 is 12 amino acids long. V shed 7 bases and J shed 4 bases, with 11 bases lying between them. Germline V lookup: CDR1 SGDLS, CDR2 YYNGEE. The DNA for the CDR3 is TGTGCCAGCTACGGACTAGGCTATGGCTACACCTTC. Protein: CASYGLGYGYTF.

V gene TRBV3-1 (or the pseudogene TRBV3-2) combines with J gene TRBJ2-2; D not resolved. Germline V gene lookup returns CDR1 LGHDT and CDR2 YNNKEL (reference sequence). CDR3 length: 15 amino acids. Trimming stripped 2 bases from V and 6 bases from J, with 13 bases between. CDR3 loop: CASSQKAPEAGELFF. In DNA form, the CDR3 reads TGTGCCAGCAGCCAAAAAGCCCCCGAAGCCGGGGAGCTGTTTTTT.

The chain joins TRBV3-1 (or the pseudogene TRBV3-2) to TRBJ2-4; TRBD2 aligns across 8 bases. CDR3 length: 18 residues. CDR1 is LGHDT and CDR2 is YNNKEL in the germline V gene (reference sequence). Trimming took 3 bases from V and 0 from J; bases not matched to a gene: 10. The CDR3 loop reads CASSHKPGLGRAKNIQYF. The DNA for the CDR3 is TGTGCCAGCAGCCACAAACCGGGACTAGGACGAGCCAAAAACATTCAGTACTTC.

The genes are TRBV5-1 and TRBJ1-1, with D maybe TRBD1 (6 bases). The CDR3 is 16 amino acids. Germline values: CDR1 SGHRS, CDR2 YFSETQ. Trimming shortened V by 5 bases and J by 3 bases, and 20 bases separated the two germline ends. CDR3 protein: CASRRPQGLVDTEAFF. The CDR3, as DNA: TGCGCCAGCAGACGACCTCAGGGGTTGGTGGACACTGAAGCTTTCTTT.

This chain joins TRBV7-9 and TRBJ2-4, with TRBD1 matching over 7 bases. The germline gives CDR1 SEHNR, CDR2 FQNEAQ (reference sequence). The V segment lost 5 bases and the J segment 10 bases; nucleotides outside the gene matches: 11. This CDR3 has 14 residues. The CDR3 protein is CASSRVGTDDIQYF. The CDR3 DNA reads TGTGCCAGCAGCAGAGTCGGGACAGATGATATTCAGTACTTC.

The J gene is TRBJ1-2, the V gene TRBV18; D gene ambiguous. The CDR3 is 18 amino acids. CDR1 and CDR2 from the germline V gene are KGHSH and LQKENI. Trimming left V 0 bases short and J 1 base short, with 18 bases between. In nucleotides, the CDR3 is TGTGCCAGCTCACCACCGGCAGGAGGTCCCTCCTTTAACTATGGCTACACCTTC. Translated: CASSPPAGGPSFNYGYTF. The complete variable domain, with remaining parts taken from reference TRBV18 and TRBJ1-2, reads NAGVMQNPRHLVRRRGQEARLRCSPMKGHSHVYWYRQLPEEGLKFMVYLQKENIIDESGMPKERFSAEFPKEGPSILRIQQVVRGDSAAYFCASSPPAGGPSFNYGYTFGSGTRLTVV.

This clone was seen once. This chain links TRBV28 with TRBJ2-3; 10 nucleotides agree with TRBD2. Germline V CDR1 and CDR2: MDHEN, SYDVKM. The CDR3 runs 15 residues. J gave up 1 base and V 6 bases, and 4 bases lay outside the gene matches. The CDR3 coding sequence is TGTGCCAGCAGGGTAGCGGGAGGTCGCACAGATACGCAGTATTTT. Amino acids: CASRVAGGRTDTQYF.

CDR3 loop: CASSLLTGEEQFF. The CDR3 DNA follows: TGTGCCAGCAGCTTGTTGACAGGGGAGGAACAGTTCTTC. The rearrangement links TRBV5-8 to TRBJ2-1; 8 bases map to TRBD1. This CDR3 contains 13 residues. Germline V lookup: CDR1 SGHTS, CDR2 YDEGEE. The V gene end was trimmed by 1 base and the J gene end by 13 bases; junction bases not matched to a gene: 7.